The 12 T cell receptor beta chains below all came from one sample that was sequenced in a study of T cells in Graves' hyperthyroidism and ophthalmopathy. Amplification of TCR beta CDR3 regions was performed using RNA transcripts as template. The HTBI primer set served for first-round RT-PCR of the TCR CDR3. TCRdb reanalysed the multiplex PCR reads using MiXCR and keeps one entry per CDR3 protein. The table has about 360,000 distinct CDR3 sequences, around a quarter seen once. Sequencing input: blood. The receptors come from a man between 50 and 59 years old with Graves' hyperthyroidism.

This clonotype was observed a few times. The chain employs TRBV5-1 and TRBJ2-3; 7 bases are shared with TRBD2. The J segment lost 2 bases and the V segment lost 1 base, leaving 19 bases of the junction unmatched. CDR1 is SGHRS and CDR2 is YFSETQ in the germline V gene. The CDR3 is 20 amino acids. The chain's CDR3 is CASSLISGGSSGTHTDTQYF. The CDR3 DNA is TGCGCCAGCAGCTTGATCTCGGGTGGTTCTAGCGGTACCCACACAGATACGCAGTATTTT.

This clonotype was counted between two and nine times. A junction boundary mismatches the germline segment, possibly from a read error. The rearrangement joins TRBV7-3 to TRBJ2-1, with D tentatively TRBD1 (6 bases). CDR1 and CDR2 (germline): SGHTA, FQGTGA. The length of the CDR3 is 13 residues. DNA of the CDR3: TGTGCCAGCGGCTTGGACAGCCACAATGAGCAGTTCTTC. This gives the protein CASGLDSHNEQFF.

Many counts were recorded for this clonotype. The chain employs TRBV7-9 and TRBJ2-5, with 7 nucleotides matching TRBD2. The germline CDR1 and CDR2 sequences are SEHNR and FQNEAQ (reference sequence). CDR3 length equals 14 residues. The V segment lost 7 bases and the J segment 1 base; nucleotides outside the gene matches: 6. For the CDR3, the DNA is TGTGCCAGCAATCCCACTAGCGTCCAAGAGACCCAGTACTTC. Translation: CASNPTSVQETQYF.

CDR3 sequence reads: CASSKGTGEQYF. CDR3 in DNA: TGTGCCAGCAGTAAAGGGACAGGCGAGCAGTACTTC. V usage is TRBV28 and J usage is TRBJ2-7, with 8 bases aligning to TRBD1. This CDR3 region has 12 residues. V shed 5 bases, J shed 6 bases, and the junction held 3 bases outside the gene matches. Per germline, CDR1 MDHEN and CDR2 SYDVKM. Using reference TRBV28 and TRBJ2-7 for the parts outside the CDR3, the full variable domain is DVKVTQSSRYLVKRTGEKVFLECVQDMDHENMFWYRQDPGLGLRLIYFSYDVKMKEKGDIPEGYSVSREKKERFSLILESASTNQTSMYLCASSKGTGEQYFGPGTRLTVT.

This clonotype was detected once. The V call is TRBV30, the J call TRBJ1-2; D ambiguous. V was pared by 6 bases and J by 5 bases, with 13 bases between. This CDR3 comprises 12 residues. CDR1 is GTSNPN and CDR2 is SVGIG in the germline V gene (reference sequence). CDR3 DNA: TGTGCCTGTGCCCTTCCCCCTTATGGCTACACCTTC. It translates to CACALPPYGYTF.

V and J are TRBV5-1 and TRBJ2-7; TRBD1 might be the D (5 bases). Germline V gene lookup returns CDR1 SGHRS and CDR2 YFSETQ. V gave up 3 bases and J gave up 2 bases, with 15 bases separating them. CDR3 size: 15 residues. CDR3 amino acids: CASSSISDRPYEQYF. The CDR3, as DNA: TGCGCCAGCAGCTCAATTTCCGACAGACCCTACGAGCAGTACTTC. Variable domain in full (rest from reference TRBV5-1 and TRBJ2-7): KAGVTQTPRYLIKTRGQQVTLSCSPISGHRSVSWYQQTPGQGLQFLFEYFSETQRNKGNFPGRFSGRQFSNSRSEMNVSTLELGDSALYLCASSSISDRPYEQYFGPGTRLTVT.

On this clonotype: A much bigger clone sits one base away, suggesting this may be a read error. Here the CDR3 omits its conserved ending phenylalanine or tryptophan, so a read error is the likely source. The V call is TRBV11-2, the J call TRBJ1-1; D is unresolved. This CDR3 has 15 residues. Trimming stripped 0 bases from V and 1 base from J, with 9 bases between. Looked up from germline, CDR1 is SGHAT and CDR2 is FQNNGV. The CDR3 sequence: CASSLEVVGNTEAFL. The CDR3 DNA sequence: TGTGCCAGCAGCTTAGAAGTGGTAGGGAACACTGAAGCTTTCCTT.

The chain carries TRBV30 and TRBJ2-7; D remains unclear. The CDR3 has 13 amino acids. Germline CDR1 reads GTSNPN; CDR2 reads SVGIG (reference sequence). Trimming removed 0 bases at V and 3 bases at J, with 9 bases between. CDR3 coding DNA: TGTGCCTGGAGTGTACAAGAAAACTACGAGCAGTACTTC. It is translated as CAWSVQENYEQYF.

This clonotype was detected only a few times. The chain is built from TRBV10-3 and TRBJ2-3, with D tentatively TRBD2 (5 bases). The CDR3 spans 14 residues. V gave up 2 bases and J gave up 4 bases, with 10 bases separating them. Germline lookup yields CDR1 ENHRY and CDR2 SYGVKD. The CDR3 nucleotides read TGTGCCATCAGTGAGGGAGGTGCAGCAGATACGCAGTATTTT. Translating it yields CAISEGGAADTQYF.

This chain connects TRBV27 to TRBJ2-2; 14 bases agree with TRBD2. Germline V gives CDR1 MNHEY, CDR2 SMNVEV (reference sequence). Germline trimming cut 6 bases from V and 5 bases from J; bases unmatched to any gene: 8. The CDR3 runs 17 residues. The CDR3 loop reads CASRMKGLAGVTGELFF. In DNA, the CDR3 is TGTGCCAGCAGAATGAAGGGACTAGCGGGAGTAACCGGGGAGCTGTTTTTT.

This clonotype was seen only a few times. The rearrangement joins TRBV9 to TRBJ2-1, with TRBD2 matching 8 bases. V shed 0 bases, J shed 8 bases, and the junction held 7 bases outside the gene matches. Germline-derived CDR1 and CDR2 are SGDLS and YYNGEE. CDR3 length: 15 residues. CDR3 loop: CASSVVGGVRDEQFF. CDR3 in DNA: TGTGCCAGCAGCGTAGTCGGGGGGGTAAGAGATGAGCAGTTCTTC.

This sequence joins TRBV11-2 and TRBJ1-4, with D hard to call. Per the germline V gene, CDR1 is SGHAT and CDR2 is FQNNGV. The V end was cut by 4 bases, the J end by 8 bases, with 17 bases between. The length of the CDR3 is 15 residues. The CDR3 DNA is TGTGCCAGCAGCTCAGGTGGGCAGCTCACCGAAAAACTGTTTTTT. Amino acids: CASSSGGQLTEKLFF.